This TCR beta chain was observed in a study of blood T cell repertoires in COVID-19. In Seattle, patients joined the study during active infection and were tracked longitudinally. In the authors' workflow: Amplifying reference gene primers gave estimates of nucleated cell counts. Clones were read by immunoSEQ multiplex PCR, and TCRdb kept only the in-frame ones, dropping some. V and J calls and clone size are copied from that table; D and trimming were computed from the DNA. The sample contains over 150,000 clones, roughly 84% of which appear only once. Germline CDR1 reads KGHSH; CDR2 reads LQKENI. This CDR3 region has 15 residues. Trimming shortened V by 4 bases and J by 5 bases, and 17 bases separated the two germline ends.

The receptor's source is an older woman with COVID-19, enrolled during active disease. Sequenced material: peripheral blood. The gene calls are TRBV18 and TRBJ2-5; TRBD2 might be the D (6 bases). This CDR3 reads CASSRDSLGSETQYF. DNA of the CDR3: TGTGCCAGCTCACGGGACTCACTTGGGTCGGAGACCCAGTACTTC.